Below, 26 T cell receptor beta chains from the same sample are listed, as sequenced in a study of Graves' ophthalmopathy and Graves' hyperthyroidism. CDR3 regions of TCR beta were amplified from RNA transcripts. RT-PCR in the first round used HTBI primers; a second-round multiplex PCR followed. In TCRdb, the multiplex PCR reads were re-called with MiXCR into one record per CDR3 protein. The table lists hundreds of thousands of distinct CDR3 sequences, under 50% of them singletons. Sequenced input: peripheral blood. Receptors were obtained from an adult man with Graves' ophthalmopathy.

This clonotype was seen at least ten times. The chain combines TRBV12-3 or TRBV12-4 with TRBJ1-5; TRBD1 matches 7 bases. Trimming cost V 6 bases and J 6 bases; bases outside gene matches: 5. There are 13 residues in the CDR3. The CDR3 region has the DNA TGTGCCAGCAGCTTGCACAGGGGTCAGCCCCAGCATTTT. It yields the protein CASSLHRGQPQHF.

This clonotype turned up a few times. This chain joins TRBV6-1 and TRBJ2-7; TRBD1 aligns across 9 bases. Germline trimming cut 3 bases from V and 2 bases from J; bases unmatched to any gene: 2. This CDR3 has 14 residues. Germline V gene sequence: CDR1 MNHNS, CDR2 SASEGT. CDR3: CASSEDRGPYEQYF. Written as DNA, the CDR3 is TGTGCCAGCAGTGAGGACAGGGGCCCCTACGAGCAGTACTTC.

This clonotype has a handful of counts. This chain uses TRBV5-5 with TRBJ2-5, with 12 bases identical to TRBD1. V was pared by 7 bases and J by 6 bases, with 16 bases of the junction left unmatched. CDR3 size: 17 residues. Germline-derived CDR1 and CDR2 are SGHKS and YYEKEE (reference sequence). The CDR3 DNA is TGTGCCAGCTCACCACCGGTCGGGGACAGGGGGCGAAAGACCCAGTACTTC. This translates into CASSPPVGDRGRKTQYF.

This clonotype was detected many times. The chain carries TRBV25-1 and TRBJ2-7; 9 nucleotides match TRBD2. The CDR3 runs to 14 residues. From germline, CDR1 is MGHDK and CDR2 SYGVNS. V gave up 5 bases and J gave up 2 bases; unmatched junction bases: 4. The CDR3: CASSSIAGAYEQYF. The CDR3 coding sequence is TGTGCCAGCAGTTCTATAGCGGGAGCCTACGAGCAGTACTTC.

This chain connects TRBV5-5 to TRBJ1-1, with 7 bases identical to TRBD1. Trimming removed 5 bases from V and 6 bases from J; junction bases left unmatched: 19. CDR3 size: 17 residues. In germline, CDR1 is SGHKS, CDR2 YYEKEE (reference sequence). CDR3 sequence: CASRVKTGVLVAPEAFF. The CDR3 DNA reads as TGTGCCAGCAGGGTGAAAACAGGGGTCCTCGTCGCCCCTGAAGCTTTCTTT.

This clonotype came up many times. CDR3 sequence: CSVGRGFRDGYTF. The CDR3 DNA is TGCAGCGTGGGCCGGGGGTTTCGGGATGGCTACACCTTC. The chain recombines TRBV29-1 with TRBJ1-2; D is perhaps TRBD1 (5 bases). The CDR3 runs 13 residues. V lost 6 bases and J lost 6, with 17 bases in between. Germline CDR1 and CDR2: SQVTM and ANQGSEA.

This clonotype has a count of ten or more. The V gene is TRBV2, the J gene TRBJ2-5, with 8 nucleotides matching TRBD1. V was pared by 11 bases and J by 5 bases, with 7 bases of the junction left unmatched. The V gene's germline CDR1 is SNHLY and CDR2 FYNNEI. CDR3 length: 12 residues. CDR3 DNA sequence: TGTGCCGGAGGACAGGGCCACGAGACCCAGTACTTC. The encoded protein is CAGGQGHETQYF.

The sample holds many counts of this clonotype. The chain is built from TRBV7-9 and TRBJ2-6; TRBD1 aligns across 8 bases. The J segment lost 2 bases and the V segment lost 5 bases, leaving 5 bases of the junction unmatched. The CDR3 is made up of 16 amino acids. Germline V gives CDR1 SEHNR, CDR2 FQNEAQ (reference sequence). In nucleotides, the CDR3 is TGTGCCAGCAGCACCCCCAGGGGGCCTGGGGCCAACGTCCTGACTTTC. Translating gives CASSTPRGPGANVLTF.

The genes are TRBV7-9 and TRBJ2-7; 7 bases agree with TRBD1. J lost 5 bases, V lost 4 bases, and 8 bases had no gene match. The CDR3 runs to 14 residues. Germline values: CDR1 SEHNR, CDR2 FQNEAQ (reference sequence). CDR3 DNA sequence: TGTGCCAGCAGCTCCCGGGACAGCACCGACGAGCAGTACTTC. Protein: CASSSRDSTDEQYF.

The chain is built from TRBV10-3 and TRBJ1-1, with 10 bases fitting TRBD1. The germline CDR1 and CDR2 sequences are ENHRY and SYGVKD. This CDR3 region has 14 residues. Trimming at V came to 6 bases and at J to 4 bases, leaving 5 bases not matched to a gene. The CDR3 loop is CAISDRTGGTEAFF. In DNA, the CDR3 is TGTGCCATCAGCGACCGGACAGGGGGCACTGAAGCTTTCTTT.

This clonotype was seen many times. The genes are TRBV9 and TRBJ2-7, with 7 bases identical to TRBD1. V shed 3 bases, J shed 5 bases, and the junction held 11 bases outside the gene matches. The germline gives CDR1 SGDLS, CDR2 YYNGEE. The CDR3 spans 15 residues. The CDR3 is CASSAGGPAVDEQYF. CDR3 bases: TGTGCCAGCAGCGCAGGGGGTCCCGCTGTGGACGAGCAGTACTTC.

This clonotype was detected ten times or more. The chain uses TRBV11-2 and TRBJ1-6; no clear D gene. This CDR3 is 14 amino acids long. Germline values: CDR1 SGHAT, CDR2 FQNNGV. The V end was cut by 5 bases, the J end by 8 bases, with 13 bases between. The CDR3 here is CASSPLGRDSPLHF. As DNA, the CDR3 is TGTGCCAGCAGCCCACTCGGACGCGATTCACCCCTCCACTTT.

The chain carries TRBV29-1 and TRBJ2-7; 8 bases fit TRBD2. From germline, CDR1 is SQVTM and CDR2 ANQGSEA. CDR3 size: 12 residues. Germline trimming cut 4 bases from V and 4 bases from J; bases unmatched to any gene: 3. The CDR3 DNA reads as TGCAGCGTTGCGGGAGGGTGGTACGAGCAGTACTTC. The encoded protein is CSVAGGWYEQYF.

J is TRBJ1-3 and V is TRBV5-1; 7 nucleotides align to TRBD1. The germline CDR1 and CDR2 sequences are SGHRS and YFSETQ. The V and J ends lost 4 bases and 8 bases, in that order; junction bases with no gene match: 12. The length of the CDR3 is 15 residues. CDR3 sequence: CASSPTGVYPDTIYF. The CDR3 bases are TGCGCCAGCAGCCCCACAGGGGTTTACCCGGACACCATATATTTT.

This clonotype occurred many times. The chain links TRBV15 to TRBJ1-2, with D hard to call. Germline assignment: CDR1 LNHNV and CDR2 YYDKDF (reference sequence). Trimming pared 0 bases from V and 0 bases from J, leaving 11 bases between. The CDR3 contains 16 residues. The CDR3 sequence: CATSREGLGTNYGYTF. The CDR3 DNA sequence: TGTGCCACCAGCAGAGAGGGATTGGGAACTAACTATGGCTACACCTTC.

The chain joins TRBV24-1 to TRBJ2-7, with D tentatively TRBD1 (5 bases). This CDR3 has 13 amino acids. The V gene's germline CDR1 is KGHDR and CDR2 SFDVKD. Trimming took off 5 bases at V and 1 base at J, with 8 bases between the two ends. The CDR3: CATSAPGSYEQYF. CDR3 bases: TGTGCCACCAGTGCGCCAGGGTCCTACGAGCAGTACTTC.

The V gene is TRBV25-1, the J gene TRBJ2-7; maybe TRBD1 (6 bases). CDR1 MGHDK and CDR2 SYGVNS come from the germline V gene. V gave up 3 bases and J gave up 1 base, with 10 bases separating them. The CDR3 spans 14 residues. In DNA form, the CDR3 reads TGTGCCAGCAGTGACTCGGGACAATCCTACGAGCAGTACTTC. This encodes CASSDSGQSYEQYF.

This chain links TRBV7-2 with TRBJ2-6, with TRBD1 identical over 8 bases. CDR3 size: 17 residues. Germline CDR1 is SGHTA and CDR2 is FQGNSA. V shed 5 bases and J 0 bases; nucleotides not matched to a gene: 6. The CDR3 region is CASSTWTGSSGANVLTF. Written as DNA, the CDR3 is TGTGCCAGCAGCACGTGGACAGGGAGCTCTGGGGCCAACGTCCTGACTTTC. Using reference TRBV7-2 and TRBJ2-6 for the parts outside the CDR3, the full variable domain is GAGVSQSPSNKVTEKGKDVELRCDPISGHTALYWYRQSLGQGLEFLIYFQGNSAPDKSGLPSDRFSAERTGGSVSTLTIQRTQQEDSAVYLCASSTWTGSSGANVLTFGAGSRLTVL.

This clonotype was found many times. This rearrangement joins TRBV2 to TRBJ1-6, with D unresolved. Trimming shortened V by 2 bases and J by 5 bases, and 16 bases separated the two germline ends. Germline loops: CDR1 SNHLY, CDR2 FYNNEI. CDR3 length: 17 amino acids. DNA for the CDR3: TGTGCCAGCAGTGAAAGAGGCGGGGAAACGAATAATTCACCCCTCCACTTT. Translation gives CASSERGGETNNSPLHF.

The rearrangement links TRBV7-9 to TRBJ1-6; D ambiguous. The V and J ends lost 5 bases and 0 bases respectively, with 8 bases between them. The length of the CDR3 is 15 residues. CDR1 SEHNR and CDR2 FQNEAQ come from the germline V gene (reference sequence). The CDR3 DNA sequence: TGTGCCAGCAGCGTACAGAGCTCCTATAATTCACCCCTCCACTTT. Translating gives CASSVQSSYNSPLHF.

The chain employs TRBV20-1 and TRBJ1-4; tentative D call: TRBD1 (5 bases). Per the germline V gene, CDR1 is DFQATT and CDR2 is SNEGSKA (reference sequence). This CDR3 spans 16 amino acids. Trimming removed 5 bases from V and 8 bases from J, with 24 bases in between. The CDR3 protein is CSADDPTGPLGEKLFF. CDR3 DNA: TGCAGTGCTGACGACCCTACGGGACCATTAGGGGAAAAACTGTTTTTT.

The chain carries TRBV11-1 and TRBJ2-7; TRBD1 agrees at 8 bases. There are 14 residues in the CDR3. The germline gives CDR1 SGHAT, CDR2 FQDESV (reference sequence). Trimming cost V 1 base and J 6 bases; bases outside gene matches: 5. CDR3 sequence reads: CASSLEQGGGEQYF. The DNA of the CDR3 is TGTGCCAGCAGCTTAGAACAGGGGGGAGGCGAGCAGTACTTC.

This clonotype has ten or more counts. This sequence joins TRBV24-1 and TRBJ1-5; 7 positions match TRBD1. J gave up 3 bases and V 4 bases, and 2 bases lay outside the gene matches. The CDR3 is made up of 14 amino acids. CDR1 and CDR2 from the germline V gene are KGHDR and SFDVKD. The DNA for the CDR3 is TGTGCCACCAGTGACGGACAGGCCAATCAGCCCCAGCATTTT. Translated, it gives CATSDGQANQPQHF.

V gene TRBV29-1 combines with J gene TRBJ1-3, with 9 bases matching TRBD1. J was trimmed by 7 bases and V by 7 bases; bases with no gene match: 5. Germline-derived CDR1 and CDR2 are SQVTM and ANQGSEA. The CDR3 runs 12 residues. The CDR3 DNA follows: TGCAGCGGACACAGGGGGCTGAACACCATATATTTT. Its translation is CSGHRGLNTIYF.

Comments on this clonotype: It may be a read error: a sequence one base away is much more abundant. The V and J genes are TRBV9 and TRBJ2-7; a weak D match, TRBD1 (6 bases). Germline CDR1 reads SGDLS; CDR2 reads YYNGEE. V was pared by 5 bases and J by 2 bases, with 20 bases between. This CDR3 region has 16 residues. The CDR3 spells CASSSLQGNHPYEQYF. CDR3 bases: TGTGCCAGCAGTTCACTACAGGGCAATCACCCCTACGAGCAGTACTTC.

The V and J genes are TRBV7-6 and TRBJ1-5; D remains unclear. With 8 bases removed from V and 0 bases from J, the gap between germline ends came to 5 bases. This CDR3 has 12 amino acids. The germline V gene has CDR1 SGHVS and CDR2 FNYEAQ. CDR3 nucleotide sequence: TGTGCCAGCGCTTATAGCAATCAGCCCCAGCATTTT. Translated: CASAYSNQPQHF.